This T cell receptor beta chain originates from a study of blood T cell repertoires in COVID-19. Across the study: There were acute and convalescent COVID-19 samples, and they came from the United States, Italy and Spain. T cells, B-cell-depleted T cells, or PBMCs provided the cDNA or gDNA that served as material.

Authors' analysis steps: How many nucleated cells were present was estimated from reference gene primer amplification. The data were produced by immunoSEQ multiplex PCR, yet TCRdb's version contains in-frame clones alone and is incomplete. V and J calls and clone size come straight from that table; D and trimming were deduced from the DNA. The sample lists roughly 100,000 clones; 80% to 90% were seen once. Material: peripheral blood. The clonotype comes from an elderly woman with acute or convalescent COVID-19.

The CDR3 loop reads CASSLLGLGDEQYF. The DNA of the CDR3 is TGCGCCAGCAGCTTGCTCGGACTTGGAGACGAGCAGTACTTC. This chain joins TRBV5-1 and TRBJ2-7; TRBD2 is a possible D gene (5 bases). The CDR3 runs to 14 residues. Germline CDR1 is SGHRS and CDR2 is YFSETQ. Between the trimmed V and J ends, which lost 1 base and 5 bases, there was a span of 13 bases.